This is a list of T cell receptor beta chains from one sample in a study of blood T cell repertoires in COVID-19. Using immunoSEQ multiplex PCR, the repertoire was profiled, and TCRdb retains in-frame clones only, with some absent. Among 40,000 to 45,000 clones listed, roughly nine tenths were seen once. Sequencing input: peripheral blood. Every receptor here comes from a man in his 60s with acute or convalescent COVID-19. CDR3s include the opening cysteine and the closing phenylalanine or tryptophan. A D gene is named only where the DNA matches it firmly. The size of a clone is reported for some rows only, either as once, few or many, or as a class for expanded clones.

D gene,clone size,J gene,V gene,CDR3 DNA,CDR3 protein
.,.,TRBJ2-3,TRBV6-2/TRBV6-3,TGTGCCAGCAGTCCGACTACGGGGTCAGATACGCAGTATTTT,CASSPTTGSDTQYF
.,.,TRBJ2-7,TRBV11-1,TGTGCCAGCAGCTTATCCGGCTACGAGCAGTACTTC,CASSLSGYEQYF
.,.,TRBJ2-5,TRBV6-2/TRBV6-3,TGTGCCAGCAGTTACTCGTTAACGGGTCTGGAAGGGACCCAGTACTTC,CASSYSLTGLEGTQYF
.,.,TRBJ2-2,TRBV3-1/TRBV3-2,TGTGCCAGCAGCCGTGCCTACAGGGCAACCGGGGAGCTGTTTTTT,CASSRAYRATGELFF
.,.,TRBJ2-6,TRBV4-3,TGCGCCAGCAGCCCCGATAGCTCTGGGGCCAACGTCCTGACTTTC,CASSPDSSGANVLTF
.,.,TRBJ2-1,TRBV3-1/TRBV3-2,TGTGCCAGCAGCCAAGATTTGGGGGGTCTGGGCAATGAGCAGTTCTTC,CASSQDLGGLGNEQFF
TRBD1,once,TRBJ2-3,TRBV10-1,TGCGCCAGCAGTGAGTCGCCGGGACAGGGGGCAGATACGCAGTATTTT,CASSESPGQGADTQYF
.,.,TRBJ2-7,TRBV19,TGTGCCAGTAGTATTCGGGACAACAAGCAGTACTTC,CASSIRDNKQYF
.,.,TRBJ1-2,TRBV6-5,TGTGCCAGCAGCCAACAGGAGCCACACGGCTATGGCTACACCTTC,CASSQQEPHGYGYTF
.,.,TRBJ1-1,TRBV21-1,TGTGCCAGCAGCAGCTGGGCCATCCCCACTGAAGCTTTCTTT,CASSSWAIPTEAFF
TRBD2,.,TRBJ2-1,TRBV10-2,TGCGCCAGCGGACTAGCGGTTTACAATGAGCAGTTCTTC,CASGLAVYNEQFF
.,.,TRBJ1-6,TRBV7-8,TGTGCCAGCAGCCTTGGACAGCGGGGGAGGTCCCTCCACTTT,CASSLGQRGRSLHF
TRBD1,.,TRBJ2-1,TRBV9,TGTGCCAGCAGCACCCGACAGGGTAACTACAATGAGCAGTTCTTC,CASSTRQGNYNEQFF
TRBD1,.,TRBJ1-6,TRBV9,TGTGCCAGCAGCGCCACCCAGGGGGCTTCTTCACCCCTCCACTTT,CASSATQGASSPLHF
TRBD2,.,TRBJ2-1,TRBV9,TGTGCCAGCAGCGGGACTAGCGGGGGGGCGGACTCCTACAATGAGCAGTTCTTC,CASSGTSGGADSYNEQFF
.,.,TRBJ1-3,TRBV7-9,TGTGCCAGCAGTTCAGGGACTGGAAACACCATATATTTT,CASSSGTGNTIYF
TRBD1,once,TRBJ1-2,TRBV13,TGTGCCAGCAGCCGCACCTCCGGGACAGGGGGCTTATATGGCTACACCTTC,CASSRTSGTGGLYGYTF
.,once,TRBJ1-1,TRBV5-4,TGTGCCAGCAGCTTGGAGGGGACTGAAGCTTTCTTT,CASSLEGTEAFF
TRBD2,.,TRBJ2-5,TRBV2,TGTGCCAGCAGTGAAGCGCTAGCGGGGAGGCAAGAGACCCAGTACTTC,CASSEALAGRQETQYF
.,.,TRBJ2-1,TRBV9,TGTGCCAGCAGTCCTCCCGGGGGTGGAGTGTCCTACAATGAGCAGTTCTTC,CASSPPGGGVSYNEQFF
TRBD1,.,TRBJ2-3,TRBV27,TGTGCCAGCAGTGGCCCGACAGGGATGTTGATCACAGATACGCAGTATTTT,CASSGPTGMLITDTQYF
.,.,TRBJ1-6,TRBV2,TGTGCCAGCAGGGAAGACATGAGGGCTTATTCACCCCTCCACTTT,CASREDMRAYSPLHF
TRBD2,.,TRBJ2-1,TRBV19,TGTGCCAGTGGGACTAGCGGGGGGGCCGCTGAGCAGTTCTTC,CASGTSGGAAEQFF
TRBD1,.,TRBJ1-5,TRBV5-1,TGCGCCAGCAGCTTAGGACAGGGTTTTAATCAGCCCCAGCATTTT,CASSLGQGFNQPQHF
.,.,TRBJ2-7,TRBV6-2/TRBV6-3,TGTGCCAGCAGTAAGTCAGGAATACAGTACGAGCAGTACTTC,CASSKSGIQYEQYF
TRBD1,.,TRBJ1-3,TRBV28,TGTGCCAGCAGGGACAGGGTACCAGCAATTTCTGGAAACACCATATATTTT,CASRDRVPAISGNTIYF
.,.,TRBJ1-2,TRBV27,TGTGCCAGCAGTTTATCAGCAGGGGCTGGCTACACCTTC,CASSLSAGAGYTF
.,.,TRBJ2-2,TRBV5-1,TGCGCCAGCAGCTTGTTCGGGGAGAACACCGGGGAGCTGTTTTTT,CASSLFGENTGELFF
.,medium-sized,TRBJ2-3,TRBV3-1/TRBV3-2,TGTGCCAGCAGCCAAGGCGGCACAGATACGCAGTATTTT,CASSQGGTDTQYF
TRBD2,.,TRBJ2-3,TRBV2,TGTGCCAGCAAGTTAGCGGGGGGGTCAGATACGCAGTATTTT,CASKLAGGSDTQYF
.,.,TRBJ2-3,TRBV10-2,TGCGCCAGCCGGGACTTCACAGATACGCAGTATTTT,CASRDFTDTQYF